This T cell receptor beta chain was sequenced in a study of PD-1 blockade in classical Hodgkin lymphoma. Patients all relapsed after autologous stem cell transplantation, and there was variation in brentuximab vedotin exposure. The assay was immunoSEQ multiplex PCR, and TCRdb's table has in-frame clones only and misses some. The table includes about 94,000 clones, 89% detected once. The TCR was taken from a human donor with classical Hodgkin lymphoma. The starting material was peripheral blood mononuclear cells (PBMCs), obtained before the second cycle of nivolumab.

As DNA, the CDR3 is TGTGCCAGCAGCCTACGACAGGGCTTCTCCTACGAGCAGTACTTC. It is translated as CASSLRQGFSYEQYF. The V call is TRBV21-1, the J call TRBJ2-7; TRBD1 is the table's D call and was not checked against the DNA. TRBV21-1 is described as a pseudogene. The CDR3 is 15 amino acids.